The rows below give T cell receptor beta chains drawn from one sample of a study of Graves' ophthalmopathy and Graves' hyperthyroidism. Each CDR3 protein gets one entry after TCRdb re-called the multiplex PCR reads with MiXCR. The data contain about 220,000 distinct CDR3 sequences, under 25% of them singletons. Sequenced: peripheral blood. Source of these receptors: a woman in her fifties or sixties with Graves' ophthalmopathy. Both conserved end residues are trimmed from each CDR3.

V gene	J gene	CDR3 protein
TRBV3-1	TRBJ1-2	ARSGGDGYT
TRBV29-1	TRBJ1-1	SVGQLNTEAF
TRBV20-1	TRBJ2-7	SAREGPGTYEQY
TRBV27	TRBJ2-7	ASSLSLAGLYEQY
TRBV29-1	TRBJ1-2	SVEPLTGYYGYT
TRBV6-5	TRBJ1-5	ASSYSGANGQPQH
TRBV6-1	TRBJ1-3	ASSDSGSGNTIY
TRBV14	TRBJ2-5	ASSQIAGGQGETQY
TRBV12-5	TRBJ1-1	ASGLETGGRTEAF
TRBV20-1	TRBJ2-7	SASGTSGPYEQY
TRBV24-1	TRBJ2-2	ATSRGGVTGELF
TRBV20-1	TRBJ1-1	SASKGRMNTEAF